A selection of T cell receptor beta chains follows, all from one sample in a study of CD8 T cells in Susac syndrome. TCRdb reanalysed the immunoSEQ multiplex PCR reads using MiXCR and keeps one entry per CDR3 protein. The sample lists approximately 120,000 distinct CDR3 sequences; 92% were seen once. Sequencing used CD4+ T cells from PBMCs. These receptor sequences come from a human donor in good health. Both conserved end residues are part of each CDR3. The D gene is left open where the match is weak.

NA	13	TRBV7-2	TRBJ2-1	CASSTVGFYEQFF
TRBD2	17	TRBV29-1	TRBJ2-7	CSVVGSGRTNPSYEQYF
NA	20	TRBV29-1	TRBJ1-2	CSVEDLRVSSTAPASYGYTF
NA	13	TRBV24-1	TRBJ2-1	CATAGSGYNEQFF
NA	15	TRBV2	TRBJ2-5	CASRVGVSLAETQYF
NA	16	TRBV11-2	TRBJ2-2	CASSLDLRGNPGELFF
TRBD2	15	TRBV5-4	TRBJ2-5	CASSSLTAGGETQYF
NA	13	TRBV9	TRBJ1-2	CASSVDRFSGYTF
NA	14	TRBV20-1	TRBJ1-1	CSARTGFGGTEAFF
TRBD1	13	TRBV6-2/TRBV6-3	TRBJ1-1	CASIRTGRAEAFF
NA	13	TRBV11-2	TRBJ1-1	CASSAAGGSEAFF
TRBD1	12	TRBV12-3/TRBV12-4	TRBJ2-7	CASRTGDYEQYF
NA	13	TRBV11-2	TRBJ1-1	CASSDQMNTEAFF
NA	13	TRBV5-1	TRBJ2-1	CASSPRAGNEQFF
TRBD1	15	TRBV28	TRBJ2-7	CASSSPGTGSYEQYF
NA	12	TRBV12-3/TRBV12-4	TRBJ2-7	CASSFQGGEQYF
NA	13	TRBV20-1	TRBJ2-7	CSAREEGLYEQYF
TRBD1	17	TRBV20-1	TRBJ2-5	CSADDVEGQAYQETQYF
NA	14	TRBV6-2/TRBV6-3	TRBJ1-2	CASSYPPGSYGYTF
NA	16	TRBV10-3	TRBJ2-7	CAISVADSEKTYEQYF
NA	14	TRBV20-1	TRBJ2-2	CSARRDRRTGELFF
TRBD2	15	TRBV28	TRBJ2-3	CASRGSGSRSDTQYF
TRBD1	17	TRBV9	TRBJ2-1	CASSELQGFSSYNEQFF
NA	14	TRBV2	TRBJ2-7	CASKSAGGAYEQYF
NA	15	TRBV20-1	TRBJ2-6	CSAQDSSSGANVLTF
NA	14	TRBV25-1	TRBJ2-5	CASSREGARETQYF
TRBD1	15	TRBV4-3	TRBJ1-4	CASSREGQEYEKLFF
TRBD2	15	TRBV10-3	TRBJ2-7	CAIPGLGAGVYEQYF
NA	15	TRBV4-1	TRBJ2-7	CASSQGLLTSYEQYF
TRBD1	16	TRBV27	TRBJ1-2	CASSSRPGTGIYGYTF
NA	13	TRBV7-2	TRBJ1-4	CASSRSTNEKLFF
NA	18	TRBV5-1	TRBJ2-7	CASSLEPRVSRSSYEQYF
NA	14	TRBV18	TRBJ2-5	CASSPRPGPETQYF